This note documents a single T cell receptor (beta chain) sequence. This sample is drawn from a study of shared clonotypes between healthy human individuals. CD45RO-negative CD8 cells positively selected for CCR7 made up the naive population, which excluded terminally differentiated effector memory CD45RA+ cells. Sequencing used immunoSEQ multiplex PCR; TCRdb keeps in-frame clones, though not all of them. Here the sample spans 760,000 or so clones, approximately 96% being singletons. The V gene's germline CDR1 is SGHVS and CDR2 FQNEAQ. Trimming took off 6 bases at V and 0 bases at J, with 18 bases between the two ends. There are 18 residues in the CDR3.

This clonotype was obtained from a man aged 25-45 years in good health. This chain uses TRBV7-8 with TRBJ2-6; D is undetermined. Sequencing was done on a sample of naive CD8+ T cells sorted from blood. CDR3 loop: CASRARFESSSGANVLTF. The CDR3 region has the DNA TGTGCCAGCAGGGCTAGGTTCGAATCTTCCTCTGGGGCCAACGTCCTGACTTTC. Full variable domain (rest looked up from reference TRBV7-8 and TRBJ2-6): GAGVSQSPRYKVAKRGQDVALRCDPISGHVSLFWYQQALGQGPEFLTYFQNEAQLDKSGLPSDRFFAERPEGSVSTLKIQRTQQEDSAVYLCASRARFESSSGANVLTFGAGSRLTVL.